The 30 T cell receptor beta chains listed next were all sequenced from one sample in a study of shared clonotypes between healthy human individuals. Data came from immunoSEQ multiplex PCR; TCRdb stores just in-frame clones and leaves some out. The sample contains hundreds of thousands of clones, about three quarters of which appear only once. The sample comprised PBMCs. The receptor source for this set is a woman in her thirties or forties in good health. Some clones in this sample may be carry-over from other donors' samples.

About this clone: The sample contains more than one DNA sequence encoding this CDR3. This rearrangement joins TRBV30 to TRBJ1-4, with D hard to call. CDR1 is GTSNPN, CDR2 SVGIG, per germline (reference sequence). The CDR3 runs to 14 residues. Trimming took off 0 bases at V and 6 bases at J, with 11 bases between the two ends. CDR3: CAWSVLRGDEKLFF. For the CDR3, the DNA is TGTGCCTGGAGTGTACTCAGAGGCGATGAAAAACTGTTTTTT.

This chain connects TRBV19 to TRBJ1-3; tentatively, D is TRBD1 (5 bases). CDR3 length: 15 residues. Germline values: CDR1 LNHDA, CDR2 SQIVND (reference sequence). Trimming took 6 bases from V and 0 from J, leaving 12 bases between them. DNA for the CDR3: TGTGCCAGTAGGAGTGACAGTCTCTCTGGAAACACCATATATTTT. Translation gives CASRSDSLSGNTIYF.

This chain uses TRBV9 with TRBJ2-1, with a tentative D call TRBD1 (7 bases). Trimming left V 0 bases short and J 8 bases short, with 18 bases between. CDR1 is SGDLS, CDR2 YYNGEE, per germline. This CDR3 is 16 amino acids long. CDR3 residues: CASSVAGRGEWDEQFF. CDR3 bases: TGTGCCAGCAGCGTAGCGGGCAGGGGGGAGTGGGATGAGCAGTTCTTC.

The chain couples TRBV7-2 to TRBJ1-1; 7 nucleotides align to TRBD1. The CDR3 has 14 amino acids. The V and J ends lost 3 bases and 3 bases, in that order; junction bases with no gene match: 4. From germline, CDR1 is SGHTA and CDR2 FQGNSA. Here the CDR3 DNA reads TGTGCCAGCAGCTTGGTTAGGGGGCACACTGAAGCTTTCTTT. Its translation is CASSLVRGHTEAFF. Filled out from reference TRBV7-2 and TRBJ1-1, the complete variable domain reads GAGVSQSPSNKVTEKGKDVELRCDPISGHTALYWYRQSLGQGLEFLIYFQGNSAPDKSGLPSDRFSAERTGGSVSTLTIQRTQQEDSAVYLCASSLVRGHTEAFFGQGTRLTVV.

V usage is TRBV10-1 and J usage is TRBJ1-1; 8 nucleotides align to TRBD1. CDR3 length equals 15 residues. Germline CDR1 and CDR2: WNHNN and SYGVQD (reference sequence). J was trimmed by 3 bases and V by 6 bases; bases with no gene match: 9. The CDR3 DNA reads TGCGCCAGCAGCCAAGAGGTGACAGGGGACACTGAAGCTTTCTTT. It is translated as CASSQEVTGDTEAFF.

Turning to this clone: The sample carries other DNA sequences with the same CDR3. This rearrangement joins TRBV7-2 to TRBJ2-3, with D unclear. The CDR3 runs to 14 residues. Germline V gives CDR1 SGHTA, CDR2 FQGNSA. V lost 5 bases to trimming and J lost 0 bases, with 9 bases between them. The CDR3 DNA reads TGTGCCAGCAGCCCCCAAACGAGCACAGATACGCAGTATTTT. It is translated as CASSPQTSTDTQYF.

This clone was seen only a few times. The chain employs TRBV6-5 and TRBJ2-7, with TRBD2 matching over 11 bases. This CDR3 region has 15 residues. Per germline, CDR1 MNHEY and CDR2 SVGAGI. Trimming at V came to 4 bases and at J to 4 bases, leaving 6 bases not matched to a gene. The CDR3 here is CASSSSGLAEYEQYF. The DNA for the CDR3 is TGTGCCAGCAGTTCCTCGGGACTAGCGGAATACGAGCAGTACTTC.

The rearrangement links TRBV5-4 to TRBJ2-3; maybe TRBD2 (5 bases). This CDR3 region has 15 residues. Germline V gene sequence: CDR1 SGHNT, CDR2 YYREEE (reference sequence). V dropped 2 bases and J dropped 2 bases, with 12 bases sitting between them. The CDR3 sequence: CASSFRTGPTDTQYF. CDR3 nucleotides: TGTGCCAGCAGCTTTCGGACTGGCCCCACAGATACGCAGTATTTT. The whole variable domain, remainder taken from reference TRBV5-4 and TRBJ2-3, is ETGVTQSPTHLIKTRGQQVTLRCSSQSGHNTVSWYQQALGQGPQFIFQYYREEENGRGNFPPRFSGLQFPNYSSELNVNALELDDSALYLCASSFRTGPTDTQYFGPGTRLTVL.

The CDR3 nucleotides read TGCAGCGCCGAGGGGGGTGCCAAAAACATTCAGTACTTC. It codes for CSAEGGAKNIQYF. The J gene is TRBJ2-4, the V gene TRBV29-1, with D perhaps matching TRBD1 or TRBD2 (6 bases each). This CDR3 is built from 13 residues. Germline V gene lookup returns CDR1 SQVTM and CDR2 ANQGSEA. Trimming shortened V by 7 bases and J by 1 base, and 11 bases separated the two germline ends. Filled out from reference TRBV29-1 and TRBJ2-4, the complete variable domain reads SAVISQKPSRDICQRGTSLTIQCQVDSQVTMMFWYRQQPGQSLTLIATANQGSEATYESGFVIDKFPISRPNLTFSTLTVSNMSPEDSSIYLCSAEGGAKNIQYFGAGTRLSVL.

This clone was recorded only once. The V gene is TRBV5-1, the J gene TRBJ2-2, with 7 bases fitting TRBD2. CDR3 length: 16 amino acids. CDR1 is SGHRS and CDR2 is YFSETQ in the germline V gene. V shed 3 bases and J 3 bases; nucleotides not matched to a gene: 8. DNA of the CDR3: TGCGCCAGCAGCTCCCTGGGGAGGGTTGACACCGGGGAGCTGTTTTTT. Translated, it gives CASSSLGRVDTGELFF.

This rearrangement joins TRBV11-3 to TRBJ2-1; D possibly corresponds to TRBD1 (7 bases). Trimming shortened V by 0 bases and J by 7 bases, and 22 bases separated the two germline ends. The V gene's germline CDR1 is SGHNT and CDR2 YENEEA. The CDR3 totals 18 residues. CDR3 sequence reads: CASSLECGGGRCWNEQFF. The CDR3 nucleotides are TGTGCCAGCAGCTTAGAGTGTGGAGGGGGCCGGTGTTGGAATGAGCAGTTCTTC.

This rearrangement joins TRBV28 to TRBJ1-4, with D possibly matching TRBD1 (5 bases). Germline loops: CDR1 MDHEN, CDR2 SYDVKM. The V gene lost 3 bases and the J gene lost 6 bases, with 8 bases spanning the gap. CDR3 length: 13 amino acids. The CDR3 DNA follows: TGTGCCAGCAGTTTTATGGGGGATGAAAAACTGTTTTTT. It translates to CASSFMGDEKLFF. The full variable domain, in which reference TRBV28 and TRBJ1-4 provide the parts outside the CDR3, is DVKVTQSSRYLVKRTGEKVFLECVQDMDHENMFWYRQDPGLGLRLIYFSYDVKMKEKGDIPEGYSVSREKKERFSLILESASTNQTSMYLCASSFMGDEKLFFGSGTQLSVL.

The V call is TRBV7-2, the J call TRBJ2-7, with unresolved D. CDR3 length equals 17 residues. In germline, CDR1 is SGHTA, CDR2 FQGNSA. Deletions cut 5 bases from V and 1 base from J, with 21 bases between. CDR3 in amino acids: CASSLASGIFASYEQYF. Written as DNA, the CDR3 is TGTGCCAGCAGCCTGGCCTCAGGAATATTTGCGTCCTACGAGCAGTACTTC.

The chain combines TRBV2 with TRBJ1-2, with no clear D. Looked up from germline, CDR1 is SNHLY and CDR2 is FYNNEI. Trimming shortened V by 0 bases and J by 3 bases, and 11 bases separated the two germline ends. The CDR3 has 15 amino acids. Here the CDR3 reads CASSEASTWDYGYTF. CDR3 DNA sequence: TGTGCCAGCAGTGAAGCATCTACCTGGGACTATGGCTACACCTTC.

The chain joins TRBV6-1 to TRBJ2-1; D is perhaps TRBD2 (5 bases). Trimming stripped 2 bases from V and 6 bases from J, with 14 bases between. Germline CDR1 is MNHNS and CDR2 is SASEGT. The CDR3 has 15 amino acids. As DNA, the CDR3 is TGTGCCAGCAGTGAACGACCGCTAGCACCCAATGAGCAGTTCTTC. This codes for CASSERPLAPNEQFF.

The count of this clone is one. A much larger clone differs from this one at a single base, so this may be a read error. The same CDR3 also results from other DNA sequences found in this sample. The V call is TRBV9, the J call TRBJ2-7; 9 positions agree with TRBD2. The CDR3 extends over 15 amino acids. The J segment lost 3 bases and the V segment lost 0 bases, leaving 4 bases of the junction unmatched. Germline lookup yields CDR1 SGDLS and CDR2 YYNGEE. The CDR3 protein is CASSVGPSGNYEQYF. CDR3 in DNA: TGTGCCAGCAGCGTAGGTCCTAGCGGGAACTACGAGCAGTACTTC.

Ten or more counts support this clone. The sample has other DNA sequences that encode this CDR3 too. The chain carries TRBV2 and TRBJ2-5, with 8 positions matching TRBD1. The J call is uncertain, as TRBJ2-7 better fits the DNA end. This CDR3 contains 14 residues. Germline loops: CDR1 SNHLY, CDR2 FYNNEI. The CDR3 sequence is CASKQGGSSYEQYF. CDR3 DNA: TGTGCCAGCAAACAGGGGGGTAGCTCCTACGAGCAGTACTTC.

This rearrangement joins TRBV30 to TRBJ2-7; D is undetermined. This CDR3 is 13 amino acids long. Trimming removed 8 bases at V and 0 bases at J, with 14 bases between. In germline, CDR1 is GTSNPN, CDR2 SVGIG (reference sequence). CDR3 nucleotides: TGTGCCGGAGACGGAAGGTCCTCCTACGAGCAGTACTTC. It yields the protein CAGDGRSSYEQYF.

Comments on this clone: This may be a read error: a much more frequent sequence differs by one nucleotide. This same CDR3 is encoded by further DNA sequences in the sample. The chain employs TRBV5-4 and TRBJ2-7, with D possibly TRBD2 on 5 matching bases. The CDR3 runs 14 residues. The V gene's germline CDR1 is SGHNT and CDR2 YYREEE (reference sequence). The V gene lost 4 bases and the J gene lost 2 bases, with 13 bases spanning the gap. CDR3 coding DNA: TGTGCCAGCAGCCTGGGAGCGGATACCTACGAGCAGTACTTC. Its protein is CASSLGADTYEQYF.

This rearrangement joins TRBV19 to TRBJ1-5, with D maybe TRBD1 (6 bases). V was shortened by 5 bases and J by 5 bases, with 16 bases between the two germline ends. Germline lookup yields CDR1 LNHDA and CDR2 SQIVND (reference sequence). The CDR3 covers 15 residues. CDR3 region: CASSPLGEGDQPQHF. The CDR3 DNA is TGTGCCAGTAGTCCCCTCGGTGAGGGGGATCAGCCCCAGCATTTT.

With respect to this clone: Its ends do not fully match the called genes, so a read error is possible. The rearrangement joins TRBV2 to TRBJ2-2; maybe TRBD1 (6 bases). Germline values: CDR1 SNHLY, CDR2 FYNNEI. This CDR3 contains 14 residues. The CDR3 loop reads CASSRGSNTGELFF. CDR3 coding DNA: TGTGCAAGCAGCAGGGGATCGAACACCGGGGAGCTGTTTTTT.

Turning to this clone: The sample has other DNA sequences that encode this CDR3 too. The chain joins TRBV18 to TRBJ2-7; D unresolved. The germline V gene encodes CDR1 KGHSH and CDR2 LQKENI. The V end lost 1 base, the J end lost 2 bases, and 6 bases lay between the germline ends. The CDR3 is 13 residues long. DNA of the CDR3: TGTGCCAGCTCACCACTCGGCCCCTACGAGCAGTACTTC. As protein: CASSPLGPYEQYF.

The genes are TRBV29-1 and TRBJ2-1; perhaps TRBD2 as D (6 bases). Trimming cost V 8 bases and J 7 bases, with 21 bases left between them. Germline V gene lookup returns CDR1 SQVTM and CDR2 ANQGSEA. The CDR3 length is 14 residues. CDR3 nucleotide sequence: TGCAGCTCGTTCAGACCTAGTGGGGGGAATGAGCAGTTCTTC. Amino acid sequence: CSSFRPSGGNEQFF.

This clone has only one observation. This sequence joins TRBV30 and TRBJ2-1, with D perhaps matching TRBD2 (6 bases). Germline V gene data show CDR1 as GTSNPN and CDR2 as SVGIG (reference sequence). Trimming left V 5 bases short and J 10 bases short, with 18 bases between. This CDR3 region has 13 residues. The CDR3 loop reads CAWGRDPRVEQFF. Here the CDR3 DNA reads TGTGCCTGGGGGCGGGACCCTAGGGTAGAGCAGTTCTTC.

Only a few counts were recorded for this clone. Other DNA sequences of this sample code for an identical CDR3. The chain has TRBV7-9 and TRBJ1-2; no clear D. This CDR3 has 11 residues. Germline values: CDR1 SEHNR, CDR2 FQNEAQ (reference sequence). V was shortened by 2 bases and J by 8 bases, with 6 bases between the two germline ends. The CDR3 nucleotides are TGTGCCAGCAGCTTATCCCGGGGCTACACCTTC. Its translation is CASSLSRGYTF.

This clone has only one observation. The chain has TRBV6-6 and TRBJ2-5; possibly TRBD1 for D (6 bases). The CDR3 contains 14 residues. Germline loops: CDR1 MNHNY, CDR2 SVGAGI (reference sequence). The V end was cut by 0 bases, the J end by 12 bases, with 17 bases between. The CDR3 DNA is TGTGCCAGCAGTTACTCGGCCCCCATACAGGGAGAGTACTTC. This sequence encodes CASSYSAPIQGEYF.

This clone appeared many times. In DNA, the CDR3 is TGCGCCAGCAGCTTGGTCCCGGGGAACACCGGGGAGCTGTTTTTT. Encoded protein: CASSLVPGNTGELFF. V gene TRBV5-1 combines with J gene TRBJ2-2; D uncertain. The CDR3 is 15 amino acids. Trimming removed 0 bases from V and 1 base from J, with 7 bases in between. CDR1 is SGHRS, CDR2 YFSETQ, per germline.

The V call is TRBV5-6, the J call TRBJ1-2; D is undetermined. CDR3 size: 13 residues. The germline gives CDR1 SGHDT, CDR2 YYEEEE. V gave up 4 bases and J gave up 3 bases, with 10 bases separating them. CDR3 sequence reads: CASSPGRDYGYTF. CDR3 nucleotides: TGTGCCAGCAGCCCCGGACGGGACTATGGCTACACCTTC.

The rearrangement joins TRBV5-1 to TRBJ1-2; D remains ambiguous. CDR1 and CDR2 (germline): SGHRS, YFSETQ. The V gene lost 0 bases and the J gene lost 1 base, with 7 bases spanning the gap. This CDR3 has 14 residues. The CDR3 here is CASSLDGINYGYTF. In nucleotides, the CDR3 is TGCGCCAGCAGCTTGGATGGAATTAACTATGGCTACACCTTC.

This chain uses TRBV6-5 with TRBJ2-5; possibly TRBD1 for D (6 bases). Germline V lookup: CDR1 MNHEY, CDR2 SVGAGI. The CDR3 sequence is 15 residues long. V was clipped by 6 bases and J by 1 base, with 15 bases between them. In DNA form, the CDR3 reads TGTGCCAGCAGACCTTGGACAGTTTCCCAAGAGACCCAGTACTTC. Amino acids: CASRPWTVSQETQYF.